This T cell receptor (beta chain) is from a study of shared clonotypes between healthy human individuals (dated by TCRdb to the early 2020s). Study-wide context: A few men and a couple of women, aged 18 to 49 years, made up the cohort. To estimate repertoire size and how much clonotype sharing occurs between individuals, the study deeply sequenced the blood TCR repertoires of roughly 5 healthy adults. For each donor, three plates each were used for CD4 naive and CD4 memory, two plates were used for CD8 naive, and one plate was used for CD8 memory. To increase sequencing depth and limit assay-specific biases, TCR repertoire library preparation and sequencing were carried out by different laboratories using diverse techniques. Per donor, leukapheresis produced somewhere between about 0.94 and 9.5 billion PBMCs. What the work shows at the level of the full study, not this receptor alone: When several donors were compared, the shared fraction of clonotypes was 5% to 6.5% for naive CD4, 3.5% to 4% for naive CD8, 2.3% for memory CD4, and around 0.4% for memory CD8. Clonotypes shared by all four sorted-subset donors showed higher generation probabilities than non-shared clonotypes. Because the study included a small number of donors, the genetic and exposure-history diversity represented was limited. Naive subsets generally had larger estimated clonotype richness than memory subsets did. Rarefaction of sorted-subset datasets indicated incomplete sequencing despite the large sequencing depth. Pairwise subsampling indicated that sequencing depth was expected to affect the degree of clonotype sharing among donors. Sampling was restricted to blood, and TCR repertoires in tissue are likely to differ from TCR repertoires in blood.

Healthy HIV-negative adults with no recently reported acute infections or vaccinations were included as donors. Every donor was a Caucasian adult living in Nashville, Tennessee, USA. Magnetic negative selection was used to enrich CD4+ T cells, after which naive cells were positively selected on CD45RA and the negative fraction became the memory subset. Blood was obtained by leukapheresis, after which PBMCs were separated by Ficoll-Histopaque density gradient centrifugation and cryopreserved in liquid nitrogen vapor phase. Analytical flow cytometry was used to check the purity and quantity of each magnetically sorted T cell population. From each sorted fraction, genomic DNA was isolated and quantified by UV absorbance on a Nanodrop 2000c. Including cysteine and phenylalanine, the CDR3 has 14 amino acids. Only the CDR3 DNA stays, 42 bases, in frame from base 1. The germline V gene (reference sequence) sets CDR1 to MNHEY and CDR2 to SMNVEV. V is cut back by 5 bases and J by 7 bases, with 7 bases in the junction unmatched.

For this clone: No cognate antigen has been identified for it. No much larger clone exists at a distance of one base, and base qualities are not known.

TCR CDR3 regions were amplified from genomic DNA by multiplex PCR using the deep immunoSEQ assay. For each cell subset, the extracted genomic DNA was distributed evenly across all wells of several immunoSEQ 96-well plates, and each plate served as one replicate. For sorted subsets, each replicate PCR was loaded with around 220 ng genomic DNA, equivalent to about 30,000 T cell genomes. Purified libraries were quantified with a Qubit 3.0 fluorometer, sized on a Bioanalyzer 2100, and re-quantified with the KAPA Library Quantification kit. Every immunoSEQ 96-well plate was sequenced on a dedicated single-read 150-cycle Illumina NextSeq 550 flow cell. Regarding the original processing steps: Because only junctional sequences without quality scores were contained in the immunoSEQ output, filtering matching that applied to full-length reads could not be performed. Sequences were annotated with PyIR, a Python wrapper for IgBLAST v1.9, and V/J genes and CDR3 were assigned using IMGT germline references. Reads were removed for weak V/J assignments (E-value above 1e-6), missing CDR3, stop codons, out-of-frame junctions, or ambiguous translated residues. V3J clonotypes were defined as sequences sharing an identical inferred V gene, J gene, and CDR3 amino acid sequence. Percentage overlap between repertoires was calculated by dividing the number of shared unique clonotypes by the size of the smaller repertoire. RTK rarefaction, the Chao1 estimator, and Recon v2.1 estimates of unobserved clonotypes were used to assess repertoire richness. Generation probabilities for all TCRbeta clonotypes obtained by the gDNA method from a few donors were computed using OLGA. Sourced from immuneACCESS, this table was stored by TCRdb with only in-frame sequences that have V and J called. A share of the clones is absent; for the studies checked, an unresolved V gene accounts for under half, and the remainder has no known explanation. V, J and clone size derive from that table, while D and trimming were established from the DNA sequence. The sample table contains some 1 million clones; only one count was recorded for more than 60% of them. Approximately 1.5% of the sample is taken by the ten largest.

The rearranged chain carries TRBV27 and TRBJ2-1; a stretch of 8 junction bases matches TRBD2. The sequencing sample was made of memory CD4+ T cells sorted from blood. Per the publication, the cell subset or site label means: CD45RA-negative fraction. The receptor was derived from a man between 18 and 29 years old in good health. The CDR3 sequence is CASSTGGARNEQFF. The DNA is TGTGCCAGCAGTACCGGGGGGGCTCGGAATGAGCAGTTCTTC.